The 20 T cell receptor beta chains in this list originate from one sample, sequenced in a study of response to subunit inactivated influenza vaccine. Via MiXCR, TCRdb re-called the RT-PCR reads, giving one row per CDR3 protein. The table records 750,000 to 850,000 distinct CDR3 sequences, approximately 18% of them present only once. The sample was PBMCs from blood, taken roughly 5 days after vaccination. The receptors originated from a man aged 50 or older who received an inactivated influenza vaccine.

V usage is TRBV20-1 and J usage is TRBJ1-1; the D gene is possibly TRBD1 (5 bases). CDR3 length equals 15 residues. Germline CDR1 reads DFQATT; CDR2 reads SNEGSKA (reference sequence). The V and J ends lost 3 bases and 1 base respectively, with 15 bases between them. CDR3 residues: CSARWDGLQNTEAFF. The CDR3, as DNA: TGCAGTGCTAGGTGGGACGGACTCCAGAACACTGAAGCTTTCTTT.

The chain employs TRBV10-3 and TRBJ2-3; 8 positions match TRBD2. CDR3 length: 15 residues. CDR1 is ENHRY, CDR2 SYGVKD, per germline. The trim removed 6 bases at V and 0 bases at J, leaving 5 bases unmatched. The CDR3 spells CAIRVAGGSTDTQYF. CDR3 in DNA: TGTGCCATCAGGGTGGCGGGGGGAAGCACAGATACGCAGTATTTT.

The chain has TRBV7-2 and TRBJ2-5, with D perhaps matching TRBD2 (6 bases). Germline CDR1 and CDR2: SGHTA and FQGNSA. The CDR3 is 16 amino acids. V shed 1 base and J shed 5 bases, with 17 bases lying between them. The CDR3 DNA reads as TGTGCCAGCAGCTTAGTTTTGGGAGGACTGAGGGAGACCCAGTACTTC. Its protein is CASSLVLGGLRETQYF.

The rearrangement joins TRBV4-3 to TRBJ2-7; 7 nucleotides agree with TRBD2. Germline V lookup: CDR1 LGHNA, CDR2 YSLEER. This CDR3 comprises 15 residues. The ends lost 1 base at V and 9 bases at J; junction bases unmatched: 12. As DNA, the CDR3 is TGCGCCAGCAGCCAAGGCGGGGGAATCGCCGGGGGGCAGTACTTC. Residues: CASSQGGGIAGGQYF.

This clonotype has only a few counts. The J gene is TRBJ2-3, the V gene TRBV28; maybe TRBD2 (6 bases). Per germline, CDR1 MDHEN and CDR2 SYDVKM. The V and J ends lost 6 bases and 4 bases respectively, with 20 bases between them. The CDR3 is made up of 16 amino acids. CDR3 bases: TGTGCCAGCAGCCTTGGGGGGAGAATCAACGCAGATACGCAGTATTTT. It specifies CASSLGGRINADTQYF.

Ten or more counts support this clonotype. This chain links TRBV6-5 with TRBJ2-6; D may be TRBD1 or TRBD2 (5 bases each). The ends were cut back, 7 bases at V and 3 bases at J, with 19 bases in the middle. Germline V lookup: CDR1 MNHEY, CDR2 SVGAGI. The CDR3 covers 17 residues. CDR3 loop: CASKRGGVRVGANVLTF. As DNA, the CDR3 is TGTGCCAGCAAACGGGGCGGAGTCCGGGTTGGGGCCAACGTCCTGACTTTC.

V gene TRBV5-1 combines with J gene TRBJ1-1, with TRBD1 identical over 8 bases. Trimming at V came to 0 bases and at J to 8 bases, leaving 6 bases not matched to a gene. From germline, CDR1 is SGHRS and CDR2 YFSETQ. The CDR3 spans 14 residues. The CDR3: CASSLGQGWNEAFF. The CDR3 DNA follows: TGCGCCAGCAGCTTGGGACAGGGGTGGAACGAAGCTTTCTTT.

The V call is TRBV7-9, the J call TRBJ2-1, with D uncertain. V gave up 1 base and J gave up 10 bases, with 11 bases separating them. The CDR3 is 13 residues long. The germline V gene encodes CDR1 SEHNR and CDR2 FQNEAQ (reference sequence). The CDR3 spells CASSLVGGREQFF. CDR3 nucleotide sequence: TGTGCCAGCAGCTTAGTTGGCGGTAGAGAGCAGTTCTTC.

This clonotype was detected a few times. The CDR3 region has the DNA TGCAGTGCACCGCCGCTGGCCGGCTCTGGAAACACCATATATTTT. Residues: CSAPPLAGSGNTIYF. The chain is built from TRBV20-1 and TRBJ1-3; D is unclear. Germline V CDR1 and CDR2: DFQATT, SNEGSKA (reference sequence). This CDR3 is 15 amino acids long. V lost 6 bases, J lost 0 bases, and 15 bases lay in between.

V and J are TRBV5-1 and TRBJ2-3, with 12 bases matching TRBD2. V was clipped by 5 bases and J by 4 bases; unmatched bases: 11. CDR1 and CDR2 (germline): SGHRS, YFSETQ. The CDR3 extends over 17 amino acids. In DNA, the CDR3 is TGCGCCAGCAGGCCGACCCTAGCGGGAGGGCCTTCAGATACGCAGTATTTT. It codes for CASRPTLAGGPSDTQYF.

In DNA, the CDR3 is TGCAGTGCTAGAACCAGGCTTAATGAAAAACTGTTTTTT. Its translation: CSARTRLNEKLFF. The V call is TRBV20-1, the J call TRBJ1-4; D unclear. V lost 2 bases and J lost 4, with 8 bases in between. Germline CDR1 reads DFQATT; CDR2 reads SNEGSKA (reference sequence). This CDR3 comprises 13 residues.

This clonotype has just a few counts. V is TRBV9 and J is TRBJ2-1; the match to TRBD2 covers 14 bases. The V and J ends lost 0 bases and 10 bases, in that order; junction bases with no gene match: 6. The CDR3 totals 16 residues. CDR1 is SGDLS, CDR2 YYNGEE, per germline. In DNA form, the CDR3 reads TGTGCCAGCAGCGTAGGGACTAGCGGGAGGACCGCCGAGCAGTTCTTC. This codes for CASSVGTSGRTAEQFF.

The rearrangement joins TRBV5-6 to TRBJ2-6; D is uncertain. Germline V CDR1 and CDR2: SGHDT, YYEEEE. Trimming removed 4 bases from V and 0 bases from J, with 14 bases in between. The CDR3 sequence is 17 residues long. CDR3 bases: TGTGCCAGCAGCCATGCGCAGGTGGGCTCTGGGGCCAACGTCCTGACTTTC. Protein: CASSHAQVGSGANVLTF.

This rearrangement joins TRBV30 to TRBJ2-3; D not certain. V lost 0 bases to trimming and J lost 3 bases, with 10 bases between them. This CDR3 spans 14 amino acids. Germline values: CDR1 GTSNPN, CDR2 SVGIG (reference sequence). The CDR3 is CAWSVLSGTDTQYF. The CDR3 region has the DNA TGTGCCTGGAGTGTACTTTCTGGGACAGATACGCAGTATTTT.

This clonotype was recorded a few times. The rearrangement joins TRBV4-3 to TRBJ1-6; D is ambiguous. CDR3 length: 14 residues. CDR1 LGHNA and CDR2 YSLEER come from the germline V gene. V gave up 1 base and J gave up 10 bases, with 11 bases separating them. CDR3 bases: TGCGCCAGCAGCCAAGTCCCAGGCGACTCACCCCTCCACTTT. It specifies CASSQVPGDSPLHF.

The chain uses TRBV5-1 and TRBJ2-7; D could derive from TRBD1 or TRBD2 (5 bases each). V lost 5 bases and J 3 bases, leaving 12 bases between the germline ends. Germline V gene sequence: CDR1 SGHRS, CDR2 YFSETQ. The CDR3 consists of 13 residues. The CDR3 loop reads CASREDRGYEQYF. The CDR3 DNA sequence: TGCGCCAGCAGGGAGGATAGGGGCTACGAGCAGTACTTC.

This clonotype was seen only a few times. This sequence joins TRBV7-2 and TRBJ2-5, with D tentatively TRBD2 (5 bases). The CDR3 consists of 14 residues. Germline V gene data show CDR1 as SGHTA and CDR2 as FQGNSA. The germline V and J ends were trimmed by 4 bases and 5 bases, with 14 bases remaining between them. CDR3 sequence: CASSSSTSGETQYF. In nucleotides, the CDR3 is TGTGCCAGCAGCTCGAGCACGTCGGGGGAGACCCAGTACTTC.

The chain's CDR3 is CASSQDLTVAGGNEQFF. The CDR3 DNA sequence: TGTGCCAGCAGCCAAGATCTTACGGTAGCGGGGGGCAATGAGCAGTTCTTC. This chain connects TRBV4-2 to TRBJ2-1; 10 bases map to TRBD2. The CDR3 loop spans 17 amino acids. Trimming cost V 0 bases and J 6 bases; bases outside gene matches: 8. Germline CDR1 is LGHNA and CDR2 is YNFKEQ.

The CDR3 spells CSAVELAGGELFF. The CDR3 DNA sequence: TGCAGTGCCGTAGAACTAGCGGGCGGGGAGCTGTTTTTT. The V gene is TRBV20-1, the J gene TRBJ2-2, with 9 nucleotides matching TRBD2. From germline, CDR1 is DFQATT and CDR2 SNEGSKA (reference sequence). Losses at the gene ends were 6 bases for V and 7 bases for J; bases not matched to a gene: 6. The CDR3 has 13 amino acids.

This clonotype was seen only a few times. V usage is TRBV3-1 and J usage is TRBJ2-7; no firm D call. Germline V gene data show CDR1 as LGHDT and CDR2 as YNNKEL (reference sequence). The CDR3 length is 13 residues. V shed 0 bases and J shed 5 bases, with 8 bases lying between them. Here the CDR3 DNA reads TGTGCCAGCAGCCAAGATTGGGTCAACGAGCAGTACTTC. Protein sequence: CASSQDWVNEQYF.